This T cell receptor beta chain was observed in a study of T cells after yellow fever vaccination. As for this clonotype: Its antigen remains unknown.

General study results and limits: Clones that expanded after primary vaccination mostly reappeared after the booster (around 96% CD4, approximately 85% CD8).

In TCRdb, the 5' RACE reads were re-called with MiXCR into one record per CDR3 protein. The table has roughly 120,000 distinct CDR3 sequences, more than 7.5% seen once. The V gene end was trimmed by 6 bases and the J gene end by 4 bases; junction bases not matched to a gene: 12. Germline V lookup: CDR1 SEHNR, CDR2 FQNEAQ (reference sequence). This CDR3 has 15 amino acids. V usage is TRBV7-9 and J usage is TRBJ2-7; 7 nucleotides agree with TRBD1. The receptor was isolated from a man under 40 who received the YFV17D yellow fever vaccine. Sequencing was performed on CD8+ T cells sorted from PBMCs, taken 45 days after the yellow fever booster vaccination. CDR3 in DNA: TGTGCCAGCAGTGGGGCTGGGACAGCTATTTACGAGCAGTACTTC. Its protein is CASSGAGTAIYEQYF.